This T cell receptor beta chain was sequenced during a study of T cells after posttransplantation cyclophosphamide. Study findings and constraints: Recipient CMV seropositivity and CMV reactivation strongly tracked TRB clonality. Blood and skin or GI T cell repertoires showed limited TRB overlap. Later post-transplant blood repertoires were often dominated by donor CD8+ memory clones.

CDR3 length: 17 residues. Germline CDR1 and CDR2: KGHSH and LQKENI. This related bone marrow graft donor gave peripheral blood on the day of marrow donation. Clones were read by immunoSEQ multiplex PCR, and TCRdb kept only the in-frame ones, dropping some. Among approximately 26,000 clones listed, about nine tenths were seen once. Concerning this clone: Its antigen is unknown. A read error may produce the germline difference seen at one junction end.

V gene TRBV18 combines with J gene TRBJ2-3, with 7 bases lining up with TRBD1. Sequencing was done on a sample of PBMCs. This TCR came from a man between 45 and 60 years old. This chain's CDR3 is CASAPTTGQSSTDTQYF. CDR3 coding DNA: TGTGCCAGCGCACCGACCACGGGACAGTCTAGCACAGATACGCAGTATTTT.